The clone carrying this TCR beta chain was seen just once. The target antigen is unknown. The data were obtained in a study of shared clonotypes between healthy human individuals. Across the whole study: Three plates were used per donor for CD4 naive, three for CD4 memory, two for CD8 naive and one for CD8 memory. Whole-study results and caveats: The study sampled only blood, and tissue repertoires likely differ.

All participating donors were Caucasian adults from Nashville, Tennessee. CD4+ cells were split into CD45RA+ naive and CD45RA-negative memory subsets. The table came from immunoSEQ multiplex PCR; TCRdb's copy has only in-frame clones and leaves some out. The repertoire holds some 2,000,000 clones, with 85% to 95% as singletons. The sequenced material came from naive CD4+ T cells sorted from blood. As for subset: CD45RA+ positively selected. This receptor was taken from a man aged 18 to 29 in good health.

The CDR3 DNA reads as TGTGCCAGCAGCCGAGACCCGACAGAAGCGTACAACTCCTATAATTCACCCCTCCACTTT. It translates to CASSRDPTEAYNSYNSPLHF. The chain has TRBV14 and TRBJ1-6; D might be TRBD1 (5 bases). The CDR3 consists of 20 residues. V lost 4 bases and J lost 0, with 22 bases in between. The germline gives CDR1 SGHDN, CDR2 FVKESK. The variable domain in full, with the rest retrieved from reference TRBV14 and TRBJ1-6, is EAGVTQFPSHSVIEKGQTVTLRCDPISGHDNLYWYRRVMGKEIKFLLHFVKESKQDESGMPNNRFLAERTGGTYSTLKVQPAELEDSGVYFCASSRDPTEAYNSYNSPLHFGNGTRLTVT.